The subject of this entry is one TCR beta chain. Its cognate antigen has yet to be identified. Base-call qualities are not available, and no considerably larger clone is one nucleotide away. TCRbeta CDR3 regions were amplified from genomic DNA using the immunoSEQ Assay, a bias-controlled multiplex PCR. On the authors' methods: The number of nucleated cells in each sample was estimated by amplification of reference gene primers within the assay. To quantify the absolute abundance of each unique TCRbeta CDR3 rearrangement, sequence reads were collapsed and filtered. For each sample, productive Simpson clonality was calculated by taking the square root of Simpson's diversity index across productive rearrangements. In TCRdb, the immuneACCESS table is reduced to in-frame sequences with V and J assigned. These tables do not hold every clone; where another copy was compared, an unresolved V gene accounts for under half, and the others remain unexplained. V, J and clone size derive from that table, while D and trimming were established from the DNA sequence. The sample includes fewer than 200,000 clones, with about four fifths observed a single time. The ten largest clones capture roughly 7.1% of the sample.

The sample is drawn from a study of blood T cell repertoires in COVID-19 (dated by TCRdb to 2018 to 2020). Background on the whole study: The collaborator samples originated in the United States, Italy and Spain and spanned the acute and convalescent phases of COVID-19. The repertoires were released in a freely available public database meant as a resource for research on the immune response to SARS-CoV-2. HLA class I and class II types, where available, came from metadata supplied by the sample provider rather than from assay-based typing. The sample metadata nearly always contained a de-identified subject ID, COVID-19 status, age in years and sex. Samples were obtained from the ongoing ImmuneRACE study (first 160 participants) and from over a thousand subjects provided by 6 global collaborators. The prospective study material was composed of cDNA or gDNA derived from T cells, B-cell-depleted T cells, or PBMCs. Subjects who had been exposed to COVID-19, were actively infected with it, or had recovered from it provided the deeply sampled blood TCRbeta repertoires that made up the dataset.

The paper's findings and limits, for the study overall: How much clinical and demographic metadata was included differed by source and by participant, and the metadata was provided uncurated.

Samples from volunteer blood donors who had recovered from COVID-19 were contributed by a second Seattle source. Collaborating institutions collected whole blood in K2EDTA tubes following their own protocols. For TCRbeta analysis, collaborators shipped samples in one of three forms: frozen whole blood, isolated PBMCs, or DNA extracted from either of those sample types. CDR1 and CDR2, looked up from the germline V gene, are LGHNA and YSLEER. Germline trimming: 5 bases from V, 5 bases from J; junction bases outside gene matches: 6. The CDR3 holds 14 amino acids from the cysteine to the phenylalanine. Left in the record is the CDR3 DNA by itself, 42 bases read in frame from the first base.

The sequence came from a man aged 40-50 years who had recovered from COVID-19. The rearranged chain carries TRBV4-3 and TRBJ2-5, with TRBD1 identical over 9 junction bases. Sequences were obtained from peripheral blood. The base sequence is TGCGCCAGCAGCTTCGGGACAGGGAGGGAGACCCAGTACTTC. This codes for CASSFGTGRETQYF.